This TCR beta chain was captured by sequencing in a study of T cell responses to AZD1222 COVID-19 vaccine. The study's findings and limits: Just a handful of AZD1222 recipients were seropositive at baseline.

Germline V gene data show CDR1 as LNHDA and CDR2 as SQIVND (reference sequence). This CDR3 region has 13 residues. Trimming cost V 9 bases and J 8 bases, with 16 bases left between them. This clone was detected once. Antigen unknown. The assay was immunoSEQ multiplex PCR, and TCRdb's table has in-frame clones only and misses some. The sample includes hundreds of thousands of clones, around 93% seen only once; the top ten take 0.55%. The chain combines TRBV19 with TRBJ2-2, with a tentative D call TRBD1 (6 bases). This receptor was taken from an adult who received the AZD1222 COVID-19 vaccine. The sample was peripheral blood, taken 28 days after the second AZD1222 dose. CDR3 residues: CASRQESLGELFF. The CDR3 region has the DNA TGTGCCAGCCGACAGGAGAGCTTAGGGGAGCTGTTTTTT.